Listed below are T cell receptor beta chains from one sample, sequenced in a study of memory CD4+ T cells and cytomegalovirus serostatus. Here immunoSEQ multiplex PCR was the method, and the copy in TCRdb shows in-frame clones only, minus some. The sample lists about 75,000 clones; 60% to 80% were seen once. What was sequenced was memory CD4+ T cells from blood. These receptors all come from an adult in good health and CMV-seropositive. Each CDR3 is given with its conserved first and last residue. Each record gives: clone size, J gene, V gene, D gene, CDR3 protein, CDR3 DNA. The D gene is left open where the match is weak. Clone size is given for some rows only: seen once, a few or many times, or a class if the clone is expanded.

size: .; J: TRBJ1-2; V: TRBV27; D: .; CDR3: CANRARYGYTF; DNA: TGTGCCAACAGGGCCCGCTATGGCTACACCTTC
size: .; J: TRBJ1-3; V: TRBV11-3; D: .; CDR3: CASTEGGNTIYF; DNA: TGTGCCAGCACTGAAGGAGGAAACACCATATATTTT
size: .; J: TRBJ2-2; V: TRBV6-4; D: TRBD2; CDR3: CASSGRSGELFF; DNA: TGTGCCAGCAGCGGGAGGTCCGGGGAGCTGTTTTTT
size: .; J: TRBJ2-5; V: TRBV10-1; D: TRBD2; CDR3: CASSEAIGRGGRETQYF; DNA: TGCGCCAGCAGTGAGGCTATCGGGCGGGGGGGCCGAGAGACCCAGTACTTC
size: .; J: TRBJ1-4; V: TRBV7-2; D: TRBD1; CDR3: CASSSHTGGATNEKLFF; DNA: TGTGCCAGCAGCTCCCACACAGGGGGCGCGACTAATGAAAAACTGTTTTTT
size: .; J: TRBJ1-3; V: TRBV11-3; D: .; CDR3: CASSFQTTGNTIYF; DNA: TGTGCCAGCAGCTTTCAGACTACCGGAAACACCATATATTTT
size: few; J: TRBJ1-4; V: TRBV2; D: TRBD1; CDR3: CASSATGPYEKLFF; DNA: TGTGCCAGCAGTGCGACAGGGCCATATGAAAAACTGTTTTTT
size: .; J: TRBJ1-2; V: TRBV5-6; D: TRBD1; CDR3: CASSLTGAGGYTF; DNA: TGTGCCAGCAGCTTGACAGGGGCGGGAGGCTACACCTTC
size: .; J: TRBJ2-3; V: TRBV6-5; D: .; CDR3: CASSWRRTDTQYF; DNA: TGTGCCAGCAGTTGGCGAAGGACAGATACGCAGTATTTT
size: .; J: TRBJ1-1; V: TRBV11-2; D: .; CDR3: CASSATGNTEAFF; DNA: TGTGCCAGCAGCGCAACAGGGAACACTGAAGCTTTCTTT
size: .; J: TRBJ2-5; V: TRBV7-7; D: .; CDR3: CASSSFTGEAQYF; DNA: TGTGCCAGCAGCTCATTCACAGGGGAGGCCCAGTACTTC
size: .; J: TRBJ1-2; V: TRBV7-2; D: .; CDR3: CASSLYGGGYTF; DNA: TGTGCCAGCAGCTTATACGGGGGTGGCTACACCTTC
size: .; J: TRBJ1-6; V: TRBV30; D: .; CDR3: CAWTGHINSPLHF; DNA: TGTGCCTGGACCGGACATATTAATTCACCCCTCCACTTT
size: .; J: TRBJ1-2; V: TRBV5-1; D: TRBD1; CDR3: CASSQSGTGLYGYTF; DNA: TGCGCCAGCAGCCAGTCCGGGACAGGGCTCTATGGCTACACCTTC
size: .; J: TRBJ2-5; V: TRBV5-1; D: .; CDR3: CASSSRDFQETQYF; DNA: TGCGCCAGCAGCTCTAGGGACTTTCAAGAGACCCAGTACTTC
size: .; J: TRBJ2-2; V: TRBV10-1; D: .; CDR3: CASSGTRSTGELFF; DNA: TGCGCCAGCAGTGGAACGCGCAGCACCGGGGAGCTGTTTTTT
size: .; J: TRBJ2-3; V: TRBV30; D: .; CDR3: CAWSRRGTQYF; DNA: TGTGCCTGGAGTCGTCGGGGTACGCAGTATTTT
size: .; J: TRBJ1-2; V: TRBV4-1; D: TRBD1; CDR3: CASSQGQGYGYTF; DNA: TGCGCCAGCAGCCAAGGACAGGGCTATGGCTACACCTTC
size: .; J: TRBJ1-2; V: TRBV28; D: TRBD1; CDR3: CASRQGGANYGYTF; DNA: TGTGCCAGTAGACAGGGGGGAGCTAACTATGGCTACACCTTC
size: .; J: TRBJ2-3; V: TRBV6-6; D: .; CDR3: CASSSPVTDTQYF; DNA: TGTGCCAGCAGCTCTCCGGTTACAGATACGCAGTATTTT
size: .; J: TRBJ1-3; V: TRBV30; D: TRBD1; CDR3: CAWKRGTGGNTIYF; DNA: TGTGCCTGGAAGCGCGGGACAGGAGGAAACACCATATATTTT
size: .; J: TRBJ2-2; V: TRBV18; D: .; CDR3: CASSPVDTGELFF; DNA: TGTGCCAGCTCACCCGTCGACACCGGGGAGCTGTTTTTT
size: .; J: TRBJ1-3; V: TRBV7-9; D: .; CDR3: CASSPTSISGNTIYF; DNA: TGTGCCAGCAGCCCGACTAGCATCTCTGGAAACACCATATATTTT
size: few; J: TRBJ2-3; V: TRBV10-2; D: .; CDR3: CASSESGSGRTDTQYF; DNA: TGCGCCAGCAGTGAGTCAGGCAGTGGTAGGACAGATACGCAGTATTTT
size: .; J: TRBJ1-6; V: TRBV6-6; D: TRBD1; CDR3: CASSYPGTGKESPLHF; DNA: TGTGCCAGCAGTTACCCCGGGACAGGGAAAGAATCACCCCTCCACTTT
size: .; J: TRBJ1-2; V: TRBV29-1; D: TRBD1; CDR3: CSVGQGDGYTF; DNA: TGCAGCGTTGGTCAGGGGGATGGCTACACCTTC
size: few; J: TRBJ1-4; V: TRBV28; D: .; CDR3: CASSLPGGVEKLFF; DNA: TGTGCCAGCAGTTTGCCTGGGGGCGTTGAAAAACTGTTTTTT
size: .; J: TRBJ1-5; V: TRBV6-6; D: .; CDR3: CASSPSGGRGVPQHF; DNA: TGTGCCAGCAGTCCTTCCGGGGGGCGAGGGGTTCCCCAGCATTTT
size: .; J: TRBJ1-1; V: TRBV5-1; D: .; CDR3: CASSGVPGVNTEAFF; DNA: TGCGCCAGCAGCGGGGTCCCAGGGGTCAACACTGAAGCTTTCTTT
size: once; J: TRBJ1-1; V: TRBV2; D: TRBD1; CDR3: CASNNRGGTEAFF; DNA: TGTGCCAGCAATAACAGGGGTGGGACTGAAGCTTTCTTT
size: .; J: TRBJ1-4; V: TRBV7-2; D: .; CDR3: CASSLPQRKLFF; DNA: TGTGCCAGCAGCCTACCTCAAAGAAAACTGTTTTTT
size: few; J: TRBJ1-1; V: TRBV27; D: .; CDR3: CASRGLTEAFF; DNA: TGTGCCAGCAGGGGGCTCACTGAAGCTTTCTTT
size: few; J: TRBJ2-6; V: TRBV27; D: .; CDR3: CASSFHGGFGANVLTF; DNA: TGTGCCAGCAGTTTTCACGGGGGCTTCGGGGCCAACGTCCTGACTTTC
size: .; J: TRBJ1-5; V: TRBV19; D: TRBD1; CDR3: CASTLGGGRQPQHF; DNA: TGTGCCAGTACCCTTGGAGGGGGCAGGCAGCCCCAGCATTTT
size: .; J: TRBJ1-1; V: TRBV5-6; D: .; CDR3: CASTRQGYTEAFF; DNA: TGTGCCAGCACCCGGCAGGGGTACACTGAAGCTTTCTTT
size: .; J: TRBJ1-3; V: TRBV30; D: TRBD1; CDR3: CAWSEGQGADTIYF; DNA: TGTGCCTGGAGTGAAGGACAGGGGGCCGACACCATATATTTT
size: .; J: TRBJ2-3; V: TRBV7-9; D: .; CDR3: CASSFGVRGGGYF; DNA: TGTGCCAGCAGCTTTGGCGTCCGAGGAGGAGGGTATTTT
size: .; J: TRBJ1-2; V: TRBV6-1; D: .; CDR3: CASGIKGLGYTF; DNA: TGTGCCAGCGGAATTAAGGGGCTTGGCTACACCTTC
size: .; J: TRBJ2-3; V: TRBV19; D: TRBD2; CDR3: CASSPLAGGTDTQYF; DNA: TGTGCCAGTAGTCCACTAGCGGGAGGCACAGATACGCAGTATTTT
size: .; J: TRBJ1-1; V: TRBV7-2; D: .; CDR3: CASIPSWGAEAFF; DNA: TGTGCCAGCATCCCTAGTTGGGGGGCTGAAGCTTTCTTT
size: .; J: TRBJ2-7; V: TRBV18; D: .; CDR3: CASSDNYEQYF; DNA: TGTGCCAGCTCCGATAACTACGAGCAGTACTTC
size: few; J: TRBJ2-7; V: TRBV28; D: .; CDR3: CASTRDSYEQYF; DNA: TGTGCCAGCACACGGGACTCCTACGAGCAGTACTTC
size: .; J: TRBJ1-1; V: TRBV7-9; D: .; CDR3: CASSSGEYEAFF; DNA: TGTGCCAGCAGCTCAGGGGAATATGAAGCTTTCTTT
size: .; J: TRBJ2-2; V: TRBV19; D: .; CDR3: CASKGGGTGELFF; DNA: TGTGCCAGTAAGGGTGGGGGTACCGGGGAGCTGTTTTTT
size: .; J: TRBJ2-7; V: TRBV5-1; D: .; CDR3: CASSSGAGAAYEQYF; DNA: TGCGCCAGCAGCTCTGGGGCAGGGGCCGCCTACGAGCAGTACTTC
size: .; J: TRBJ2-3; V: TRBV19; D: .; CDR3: CASSATREWSTDTQYF; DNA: TGTGCCAGTAGTGCCACGAGGGAGTGGAGCACAGATACGCAGTATTTT
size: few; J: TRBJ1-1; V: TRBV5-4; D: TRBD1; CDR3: CASGRTGTEAFF; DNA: TGTGCCAGCGGCAGGACAGGGACTGAAGCTTTCTTT
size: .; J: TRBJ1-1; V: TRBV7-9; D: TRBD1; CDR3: CASSFWAGTGGNTEAFF; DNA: TGTGCCAGCAGCTTTTGGGCCGGGACAGGGGGAAACACTGAAGCTTTCTTT
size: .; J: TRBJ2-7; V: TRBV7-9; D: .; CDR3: CASSLATDYEQYF; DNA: TGTGCCAGCAGCTTAGCCACGGACTACGAGCAGTACTTC
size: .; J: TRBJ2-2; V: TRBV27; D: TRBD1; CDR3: CASSRGDRGTGELFF; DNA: TGTGCCAGCAGTCGTGGGGACAGGGGCACCGGGGAGCTGTTTTTT